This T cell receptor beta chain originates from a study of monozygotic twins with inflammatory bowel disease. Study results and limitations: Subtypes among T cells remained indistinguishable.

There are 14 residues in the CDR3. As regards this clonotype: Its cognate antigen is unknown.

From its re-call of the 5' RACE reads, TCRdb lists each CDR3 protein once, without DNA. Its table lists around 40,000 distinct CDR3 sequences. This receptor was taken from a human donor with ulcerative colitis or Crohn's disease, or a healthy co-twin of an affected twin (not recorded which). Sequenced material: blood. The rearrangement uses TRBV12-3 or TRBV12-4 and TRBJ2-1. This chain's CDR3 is CASSLAIVTNEQFF.